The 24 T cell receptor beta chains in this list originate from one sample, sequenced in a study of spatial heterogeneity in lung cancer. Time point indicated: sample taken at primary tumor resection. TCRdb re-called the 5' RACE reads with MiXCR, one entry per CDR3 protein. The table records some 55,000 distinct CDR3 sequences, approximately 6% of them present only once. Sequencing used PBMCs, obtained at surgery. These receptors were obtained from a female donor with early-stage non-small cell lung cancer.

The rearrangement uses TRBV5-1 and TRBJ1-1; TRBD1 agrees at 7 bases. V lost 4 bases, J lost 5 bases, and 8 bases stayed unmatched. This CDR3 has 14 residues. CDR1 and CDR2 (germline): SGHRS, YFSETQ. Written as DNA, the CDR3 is TGCGCCAGCAGCCGCGAGGGCAGGGGGACTGAAGCTTTCTTT. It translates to CASSREGRGTEAFF.

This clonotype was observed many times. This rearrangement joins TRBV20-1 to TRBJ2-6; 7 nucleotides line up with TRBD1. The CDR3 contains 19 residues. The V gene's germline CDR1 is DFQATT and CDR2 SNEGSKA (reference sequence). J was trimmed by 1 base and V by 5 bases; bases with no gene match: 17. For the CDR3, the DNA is TGCAGTGCTGGAACGGGACAGCTCCCGTGGTCTTCTGGGGCCAACGTCCTGACTTTC. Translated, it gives CSAGTGQLPWSSGANVLTF.

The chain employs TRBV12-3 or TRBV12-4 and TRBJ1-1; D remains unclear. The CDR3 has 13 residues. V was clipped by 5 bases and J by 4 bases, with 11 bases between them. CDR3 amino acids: CASSPRAATEAFF. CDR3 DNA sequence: TGTGCCAGCAGTCCGAGGGCAGCCACTGAAGCTTTCTTT.

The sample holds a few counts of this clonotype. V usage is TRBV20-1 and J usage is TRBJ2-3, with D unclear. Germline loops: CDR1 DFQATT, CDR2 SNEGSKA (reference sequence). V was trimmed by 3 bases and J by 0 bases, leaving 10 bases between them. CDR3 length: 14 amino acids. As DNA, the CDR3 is TGCAGTGCTAGCTTTAGGAAAAGCACAGATACGCAGTATTTT. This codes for CSASFRKSTDTQYF.

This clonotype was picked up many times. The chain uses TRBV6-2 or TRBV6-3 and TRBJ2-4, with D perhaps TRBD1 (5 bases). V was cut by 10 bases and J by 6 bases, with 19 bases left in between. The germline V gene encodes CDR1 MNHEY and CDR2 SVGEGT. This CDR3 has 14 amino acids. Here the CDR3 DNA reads TGTGCCACCTATAAAGGGGCGCGCGCAAACATTCAGTACTTC. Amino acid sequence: CATYKGARANIQYF.

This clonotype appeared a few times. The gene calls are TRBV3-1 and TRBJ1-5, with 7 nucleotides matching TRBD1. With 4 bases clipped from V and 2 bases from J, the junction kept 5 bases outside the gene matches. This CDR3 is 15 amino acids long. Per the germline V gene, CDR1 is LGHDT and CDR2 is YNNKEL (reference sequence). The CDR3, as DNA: TGTGCCAGCAGCCCAGGGGGGGGCGGCAATCAGCCCCAGCATTTT. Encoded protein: CASSPGGGGNQPQHF.

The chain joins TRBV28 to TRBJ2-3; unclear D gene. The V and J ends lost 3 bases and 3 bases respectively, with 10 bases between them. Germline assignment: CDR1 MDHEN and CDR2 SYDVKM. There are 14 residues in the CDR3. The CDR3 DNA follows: TGTGCCAGCAGTTTGGCCGACCGTACAGATACGCAGTATTTT. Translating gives CASSLADRTDTQYF.

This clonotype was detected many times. The CDR3 here is CASSSGQRYGYTF. The DNA for the CDR3 is TGTGCCAGCAGTTCGGGACAGCGCTATGGCTACACCTTC. The chain couples TRBV7-9 to TRBJ1-2; 7 bases are a match to TRBD1. V was clipped by 6 bases and J by 4 bases; unmatched bases: 5. This CDR3 region has 13 residues. Germline V gives CDR1 SEHNR, CDR2 FQNEAQ (reference sequence).

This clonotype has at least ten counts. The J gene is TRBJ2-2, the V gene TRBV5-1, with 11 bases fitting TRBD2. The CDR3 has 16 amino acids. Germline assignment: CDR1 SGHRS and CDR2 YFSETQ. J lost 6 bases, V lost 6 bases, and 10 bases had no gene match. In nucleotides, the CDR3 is TGCGCCAGCATTCAAGAGCCGGGACTAGCGGCCGGGGAGCTGTTTTTT. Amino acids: CASIQEPGLAAGELFF.

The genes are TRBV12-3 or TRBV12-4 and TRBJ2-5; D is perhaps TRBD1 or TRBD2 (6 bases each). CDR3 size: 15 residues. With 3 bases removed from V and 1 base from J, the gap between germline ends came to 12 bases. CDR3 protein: CASSFLGGSQETQYF. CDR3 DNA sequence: TGTGCCAGCAGTTTTTTGGGGGGCAGCCAAGAGACCCAGTACTTC.

The CDR3 DNA is TGCAGTGCTAGGACCGAAGTCACAGATACGCAGTATTTT. Translating gives CSARTEVTDTQYF. The V call is TRBV20-1, the J call TRBJ2-3; D call uncertain. The V and J ends lost 3 bases and 2 bases respectively, with 9 bases between them. The CDR3 runs 13 residues. The germline V gene has CDR1 DFQATT and CDR2 SNEGSKA (reference sequence).

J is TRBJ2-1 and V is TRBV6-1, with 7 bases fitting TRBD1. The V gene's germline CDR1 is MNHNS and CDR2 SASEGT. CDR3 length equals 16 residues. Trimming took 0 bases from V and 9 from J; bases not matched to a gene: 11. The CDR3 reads CASSEALGAGDSEQFF. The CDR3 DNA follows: TGTGCCAGCAGTGAAGCGCTTGGAGCAGGGGACAGTGAGCAGTTCTTC.

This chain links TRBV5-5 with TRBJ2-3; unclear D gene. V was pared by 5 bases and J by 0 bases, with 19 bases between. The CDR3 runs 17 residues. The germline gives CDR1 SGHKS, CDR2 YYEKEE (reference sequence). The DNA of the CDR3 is TGTGCCAGCAGAAGAGTGGTCACGGAAACTAGCACAGATACGCAGTATTTT. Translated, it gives CASRRVVTETSTDTQYF.

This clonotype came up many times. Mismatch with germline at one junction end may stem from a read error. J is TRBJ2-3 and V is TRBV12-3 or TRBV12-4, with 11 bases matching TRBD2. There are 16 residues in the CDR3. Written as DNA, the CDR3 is TGTGCCAGCAGATTAGGGACTAGCGGAAGCACAGATACGCAGTATTTT. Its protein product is CASRLGTSGSTDTQYF.

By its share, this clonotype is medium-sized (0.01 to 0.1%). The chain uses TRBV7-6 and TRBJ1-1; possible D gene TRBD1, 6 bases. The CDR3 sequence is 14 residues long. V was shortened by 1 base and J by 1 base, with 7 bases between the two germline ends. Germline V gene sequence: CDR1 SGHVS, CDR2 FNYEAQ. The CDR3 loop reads CASSLGRGNTEAFF. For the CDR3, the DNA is TGTGCCAGCAGCTTAGGCAGGGGGAACACTGAAGCTTTCTTT.

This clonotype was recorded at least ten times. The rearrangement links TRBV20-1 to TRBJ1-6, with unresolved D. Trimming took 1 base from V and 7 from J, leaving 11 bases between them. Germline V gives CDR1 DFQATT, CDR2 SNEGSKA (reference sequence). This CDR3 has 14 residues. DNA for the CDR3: TGCAGTGCTAGAGGCACGGGTTGGAATTCACCCCTCCACTTT. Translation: CSARGTGWNSPLHF.

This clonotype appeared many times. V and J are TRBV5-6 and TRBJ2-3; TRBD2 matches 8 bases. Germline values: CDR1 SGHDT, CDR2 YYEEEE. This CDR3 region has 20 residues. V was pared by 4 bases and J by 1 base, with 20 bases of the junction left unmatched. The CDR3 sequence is CASSNARRRGGTRGTDTQYF. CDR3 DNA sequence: TGTGCCAGCAGCAACGCTCGCCGTAGGGGGGGGACTAGGGGCACAGATACGCAGTATTTT.

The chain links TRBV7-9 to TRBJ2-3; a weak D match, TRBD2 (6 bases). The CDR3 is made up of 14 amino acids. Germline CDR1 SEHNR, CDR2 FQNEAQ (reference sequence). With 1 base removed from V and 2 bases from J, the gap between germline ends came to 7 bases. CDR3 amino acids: CASSLGGTTDTQYF. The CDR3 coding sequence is TGTGCCAGCAGCTTAGGCGGGACCACAGATACGCAGTATTTT.

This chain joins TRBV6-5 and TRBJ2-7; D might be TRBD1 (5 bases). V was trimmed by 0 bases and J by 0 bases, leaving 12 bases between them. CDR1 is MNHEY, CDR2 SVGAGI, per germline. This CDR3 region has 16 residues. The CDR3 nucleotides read TGTGCCAGCAGTTACTCAAGACAGAGGAGCTCCTACGAGCAGTACTTC. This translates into CASSYSRQRSSYEQYF.

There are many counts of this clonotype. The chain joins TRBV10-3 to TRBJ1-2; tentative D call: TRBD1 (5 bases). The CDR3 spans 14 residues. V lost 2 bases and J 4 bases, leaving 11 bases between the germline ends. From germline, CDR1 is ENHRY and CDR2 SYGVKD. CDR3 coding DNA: TGTGCCATCAGTGAGGGGGCAGGGCCCTATGGCTACACCTTC. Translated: CAISEGAGPYGYTF.

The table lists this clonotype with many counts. CDR3 sequence reads: CASSLPGFYEQYF. CDR3 DNA: TGTGCCAGCAGTTTACCGGGTTTCTACGAGCAGTACTTC. V and J are TRBV28 and TRBJ2-7; D is undetermined. With 2 bases removed from V and 3 bases from J, the gap between germline ends came to 8 bases. Germline assignment: CDR1 MDHEN and CDR2 SYDVKM. This CDR3 region has 13 residues.

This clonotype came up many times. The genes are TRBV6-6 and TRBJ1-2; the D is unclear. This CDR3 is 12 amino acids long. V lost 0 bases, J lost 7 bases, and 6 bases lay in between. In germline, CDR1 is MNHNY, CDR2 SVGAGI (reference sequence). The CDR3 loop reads CASSYSLAGYTF. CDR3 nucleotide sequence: TGTGCCAGCAGTTACTCGTTGGCTGGCTACACCTTC.

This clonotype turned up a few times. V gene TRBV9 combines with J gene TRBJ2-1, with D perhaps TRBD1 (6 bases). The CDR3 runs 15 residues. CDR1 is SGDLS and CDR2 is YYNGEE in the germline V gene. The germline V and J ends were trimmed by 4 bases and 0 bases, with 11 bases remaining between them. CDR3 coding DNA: TGTGCCAGCAGCCCTTCAGGGGACTCCTACAATGAGCAGTTCTTC. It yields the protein CASSPSGDSYNEQFF.

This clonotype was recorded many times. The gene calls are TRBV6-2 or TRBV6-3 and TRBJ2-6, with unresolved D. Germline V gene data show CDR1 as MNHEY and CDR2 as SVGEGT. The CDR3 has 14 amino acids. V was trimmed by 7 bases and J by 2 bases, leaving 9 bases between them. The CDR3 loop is CASTEDAGANVLTF. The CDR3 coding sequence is TGTGCCAGCACCGAAGATGCTGGGGCCAACGTCCTGACTTTC.